This TCR beta chain was observed in a study of T cells in Graves' hyperthyroidism and ophthalmopathy. Study results and limitations: Appearing also in blood were most of the thyroid clonotypes expanded above 0.001.

TCR beta CDR3 regions were amplified from RNA transcripts. A set of HTBI primers served as the primers for a first-round RT-PCR of the TCR CDR3. TCRdb reprocessed the multiplex PCR reads with MiXCR, giving one entry per CDR3 protein. The sample yields about 500,000 distinct CDR3 sequences, roughly a sixth seen once. Germline trimming cut 2 bases from V and 4 bases from J; bases unmatched to any gene: 8. CDR3 length: 15 amino acids. Germline V lookup: CDR1 DFQATT, CDR2 SNEGSKA (reference sequence). Investigators excluded patients with uncontrolled infection, other autoimmune disease, pregnancy or lactation. The sample holds many counts of this clonotype. Its antigen is still unknown.

The chain joins TRBV20-1 to TRBJ2-7; TRBD1 aligns across 10 bases. The sequence was obtained from a woman between 18 and 29 years old with Graves' ophthalmopathy. The sequenced sample was blood. In DNA, the CDR3 is TGCAGTGCTAGAACACCTGACAGGGGGCGATACGAGCAGTACTTC. This sequence encodes CSARTPDRGRYEQYF.